The rows below give T cell receptor beta chains drawn from one sample of a study of CD8 T cells in ankylosing spondylitis. TCRdb analysed the 5' RACE reads with MiXCR anew, one entry per CDR3 protein. Of some 250,000 distinct CDR3 sequences in the sample, roughly a quarter were seen once. Sequencing was carried out using blood, either unsorted or a sorted T cell fraction (not recorded which). The receptors were sampled from a male donor with ankylosing spondylitis or in good health (not recorded which). Both conserved end residues are part of each CDR3. The D gene is left open where the match is weak. Expanded clones are given a class, and other clones once, few, many or no size at all.

D gene: TRBD1
clone size: many
J gene: TRBJ2-1
V gene: TRBV29-1
CDR3 DNA: TGCAGCGCGACACACAGGGGACGCGGTGAGCAGTTCTTC
CDR3 protein: CSATHRGRGEQFF

D gene: -
clone size: -
J gene: TRBJ2-1
V gene: TRBV12-3/TRBV12-4
CDR3 DNA: TGTGCCAGCAGTTTAATCGGGGAAAATGAGCAGTTCTTC
CDR3 protein: CASSLIGENEQFF

D gene: -
clone size: many
J gene: TRBJ1-2
V gene: TRBV6-1
CDR3 DNA: TGTGCCAGCACGGCGGGAACCAGAGCAGGTGGCTACACCTTC
CDR3 protein: CASTAGTRAGGYTF

D gene: TRBD2
clone size: -
J gene: TRBJ2-4
V gene: TRBV20-1
CDR3 DNA: TGCAGTGCTAGACTGACTAGGCGGGGGGGCCGAGGGAACATTCAGTACTTC
CDR3 protein: CSARLTRRGGRGNIQYF

D gene: TRBD1
clone size: -
J gene: TRBJ2-5
V gene: TRBV20-1
CDR3 DNA: TGCAGTGCTCCAACCATCGGGGACAGGGGATGGGAGACCCGGTACTTC
CDR3 protein: CSAPTIGDRGWETRYF

D gene: -
clone size: many
J gene: TRBJ1-2
V gene: TRBV6-1
CDR3 DNA: TGTGCCAGCAGATCAACTGACAAGCACTATGGCTACACCTTC
CDR3 protein: CASRSTDKHYGYTF

D gene: -
clone size: many
J gene: TRBJ1-2
V gene: TRBV20-1
CDR3 DNA: TGCAGTGGGGGGCGCAGGAATGGCTACACCTTC
CDR3 protein: CSGGRRNGYTF

D gene: -
clone size: -
J gene: TRBJ1-6
V gene: TRBV20-1
CDR3 DNA: TGCAGTGCCCAAACCAACTTGAATTCACCCCTCCACTTT
CDR3 protein: CSAQTNLNSPLHF

D gene: TRBD1
clone size: many
J gene: TRBJ1-4
V gene: TRBV6-5
CDR3 DNA: TGTGCCAGCAGTTCCTACCGACAGGGGCGCGAAAAACTGTTTTTT
CDR3 protein: CASSSYRQGREKLFF

D gene: TRBD1
clone size: -
J gene: TRBJ2-7
V gene: TRBV20-1
CDR3 DNA: TGCAGTGCTCTAGACAGGGGGGGCTACGAGCAGTACTTC
CDR3 protein: CSALDRGGYEQYF

D gene: -
clone size: few
J gene: TRBJ2-2
V gene: TRBV6-5
CDR3 DNA: TGTGCCAGCAGTTACTCCACCGGCGGTGGAGGCGAGCTGTTTTTT
CDR3 protein: CASSYSTGGGGELFF

D gene: TRBD1
clone size: -
J gene: TRBJ2-5
V gene: TRBV20-1
CDR3 DNA: TGCAGTGCTAGAGACCCTCTCCGGACAGGATACCAAGAGACCCAGTACTTC
CDR3 protein: CSARDPLRTGYQETQYF

D gene: -
clone size: few
J gene: TRBJ2-1
V gene: TRBV10-3
CDR3 DNA: TGTGCCATCAGTGAGGGGACACCTGAGCAGTTCTTC
CDR3 protein: CAISEGTPEQFF

D gene: -
clone size: few
J gene: TRBJ1-5
V gene: TRBV20-1
CDR3 DNA: TGCAGTGCTAAGACGGAAGGCAATCAGCCCCAGCATTTT
CDR3 protein: CSAKTEGNQPQHF

D gene: -
clone size: -
J gene: TRBJ1-4
V gene: TRBV12-3/TRBV12-4
CDR3 DNA: TGTGCCAGCAGTGCTGGACGGGGGGAAAAACTGTTTTTT
CDR3 protein: CASSAGRGEKLFF

D gene: TRBD1
clone size: many
J gene: TRBJ2-5
V gene: TRBV20-1
CDR3 DNA: TGCAGTGCTAGAGAAGCAGGGGGCTGGGGGGAGACCCAGTACTTC
CDR3 protein: CSAREAGGWGETQYF